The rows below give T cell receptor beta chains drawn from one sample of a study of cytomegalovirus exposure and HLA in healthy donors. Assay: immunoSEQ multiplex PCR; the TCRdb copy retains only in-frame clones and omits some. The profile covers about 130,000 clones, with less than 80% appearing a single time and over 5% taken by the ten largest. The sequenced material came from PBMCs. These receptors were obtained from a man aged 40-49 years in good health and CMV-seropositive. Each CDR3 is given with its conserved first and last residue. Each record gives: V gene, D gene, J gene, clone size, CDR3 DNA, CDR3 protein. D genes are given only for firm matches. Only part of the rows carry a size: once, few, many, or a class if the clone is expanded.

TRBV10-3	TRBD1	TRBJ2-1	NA	TGTGCCATCAGCTTTAGACAGGGCAATGAGCAGTTCTTC	CAISFRQGNEQFF
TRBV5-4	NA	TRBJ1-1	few	TGTGCCAGCAGCGCCATGGACTCCGGAGGTACTGAAGCTTTCTTT	CASSAMDSGGTEAFF
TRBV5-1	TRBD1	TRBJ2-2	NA	TGCGCCAGCAGCTTAAGACAGGGGGGTAACACCGGGGAGCTGTTTTTT	CASSLRQGGNTGELFF
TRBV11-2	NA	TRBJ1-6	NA	TGTGCCAGCAGCTCGAGGGCTAGACAGGTGATTTCACCCCTCCACTTT	CASSSRARQVISPLHF
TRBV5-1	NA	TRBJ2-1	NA	TGCGCCAGCAGCTTGCAAGAGACCTACAATGAGCAGTTCTTC	CASSLQETYNEQFF
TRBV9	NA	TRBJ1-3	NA	TGTGCCAGCAGCCCCGTAGGGGAAACTGGAAACACCATATATTTT	CASSPVGETGNTIYF
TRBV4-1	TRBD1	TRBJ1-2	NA	TGCGCCAGCAGCCAAGGGGACAGGGGGCTCTCCCACTATGGCTACACCTTC	CASSQGDRGLSHYGYTF
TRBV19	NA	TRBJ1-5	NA	TGTGCCAGTACTCCCGGGGGGGGCAATCAGCCCCAGCATTTT	CASTPGGGNQPQHF
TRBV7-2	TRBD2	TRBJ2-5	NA	TGTGCCAGCAGCTTAGGGGGGGGAGGGTTTCAAGAGACCCAGTACTTC	CASSLGGGGFQETQYF
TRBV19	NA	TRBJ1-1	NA	TGTGCCAGTAGTGGCCACAGGATGAACACTGAAGCTTTCTTT	CASSGHRMNTEAFF
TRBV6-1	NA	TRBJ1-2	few	TGTGCCAGCAACAAACGGGAGGGGCATGGCTACACCTTC	CASNKREGHGYTF
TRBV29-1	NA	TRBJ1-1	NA	TGCAGCGTTGCAGCAGGGGTAGGATACACTGAAGCTTTCTTT	CSVAAGVGYTEAFF
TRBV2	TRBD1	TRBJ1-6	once	TGTGCCAGCATTAAGGACAGGGTGGGTTCACCCCTCCACTTT	CASIKDRVGSPLHF
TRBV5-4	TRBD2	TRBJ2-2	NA	TGTGCCAGCAGCTTGCCTAGCGGGGGGGCGAGCGGGGAGCTGTTTTTT	CASSLPSGGASGELFF
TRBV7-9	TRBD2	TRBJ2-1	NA	TGTGCCAGCATCCCCGGGGAGGGCGAGGACAATGAGCAGTTCTTC	CASIPGEGEDNEQFF
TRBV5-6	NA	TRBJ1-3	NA	TGTGCCAGCAGCCGTTACAAGGGAGTTGGAAACACCATATATTTT	CASSRYKGVGNTIYF
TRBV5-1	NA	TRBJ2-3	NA	TGCGCCAGCAGCTTGGGGACACATAGCACAGATACGCAGTATTTT	CASSLGTHSTDTQYF
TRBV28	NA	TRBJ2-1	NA	TGTGCCAGCGAGCGGAGCTACAATGAGCAGTTCTTC	CASERSYNEQFF
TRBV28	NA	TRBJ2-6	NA	TGTGCCAGCAGTTTATTGTTTTCGGGAGGGGCCAACGTCCTGACTTTC	CASSLLFSGGANVLTF
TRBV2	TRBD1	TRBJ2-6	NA	TGTGCCAGCAGGGGACAGGGATCCTACTCTGGGGCCAACGTCCTGACTTTC	CASRGQGSYSGANVLTF
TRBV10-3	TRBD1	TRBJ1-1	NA	TGTGCCATCAGAGAACAGGGGGGGGAGCACACTGAAGCTTTCTTT	CAIREQGGEHTEAFF
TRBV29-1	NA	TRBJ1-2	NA	TGCAGCCTTCGGGACAATCGCTATGGCTACACCTTC	CSLRDNRYGYTF
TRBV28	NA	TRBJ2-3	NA	TGTGCCAGCAGTACCTATGAGGGAGGCACAGATACGCAGTATTTT	CASSTYEGGTDTQYF
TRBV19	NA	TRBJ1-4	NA	TGTGCCAGTAGTCCCCGGGGGAAGTTCCTTAATGAAAAACTGTTTTTT	CASSPRGKFLNEKLFF
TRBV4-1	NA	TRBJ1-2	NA	TGTGCCAGCAGCCAAGATGCGGGTCAAAACTATGGCTACACCTTC	CASSQDAGQNYGYTF
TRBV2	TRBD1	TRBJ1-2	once	TGTGCCAGCAGTGGGAGTGGGACAGGGAACTATGGCTACACCTTC	CASSGSGTGNYGYTF
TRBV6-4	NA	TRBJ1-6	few	TGTGCCAGCAGTCGACAGGCGGGCAATTCACCCCTCCACTTT	CASSRQAGNSPLHF
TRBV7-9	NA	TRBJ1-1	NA	TGTTCCAGCAGCCCGTCCAACACTGAAGCTTTCTTT	CSSSPSNTEAFF
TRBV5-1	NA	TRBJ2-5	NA	TGCGCCAGCAGCTTGGCCGCAGGTCAAGAGACCCAGTACTTC	CASSLAAGQETQYF
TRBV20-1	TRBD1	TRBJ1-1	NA	TGCAGTGCTGAAACAGGGGCAGCTTTCTTT	CSAETGAAFF
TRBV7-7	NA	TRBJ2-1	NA	TGTGCTAGCAGCTTAGGACTGTACAATGAGCAGTTCTTC	CASSLGLYNEQFF
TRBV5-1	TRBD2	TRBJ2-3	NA	TGCGCCAGCAGCTCGCCCTCCGGGGGGGATACGCAGTATTTT	CASSSPSGGDTQYF
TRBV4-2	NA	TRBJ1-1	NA	TGTGCCAGCAGCCAAGATTTTCGGCTAGGTGAAGCTTTCTTT	CASSQDFRLGEAFF
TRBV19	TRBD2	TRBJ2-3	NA	TGTGCCAGTAGTGCCCTTGGAGCGGGACCCACAGATACGCAGTATTTT	CASSALGAGPTDTQYF
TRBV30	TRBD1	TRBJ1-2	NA	TGTGCCTGGACCCGGACAGGGCCGAGGTATGGCTACACCTTC	CAWTRTGPRYGYTF
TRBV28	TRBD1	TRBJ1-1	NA	TGTGCCAGCAGTTTGGGAAGGACAGGCTTCTACACTGAAGCTTTCTTT	CASSLGRTGFYTEAFF
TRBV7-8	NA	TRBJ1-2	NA	TGTGCCAGCAGCTTAGAGGGAGGGCGCGGTGGCTACACCTTC	CASSLEGGRGGYTF
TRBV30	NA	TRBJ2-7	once	TGTGCCTGGAATTTAGGGGGCTACGAGCAGTACTTC	CAWNLGGYEQYF
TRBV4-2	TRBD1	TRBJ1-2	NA	TGTGCCAGCAGCCCCGTGGGACAGGGGGCAAACTATGGCTACACCTTC	CASSPVGQGANYGYTF
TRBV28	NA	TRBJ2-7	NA	TGTGCCAGCAGTAAAACTAGCTCGGGAGAGGACGAGCAGTACTTC	CASSKTSSGEDEQYF
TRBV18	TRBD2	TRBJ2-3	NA	TGTGCCAGCTCACCTTCTAGCGGGGGGGCCTATCGGCCAGATACGCAGTATTTT	CASSPSSGGAYRPDTQYF